This is a list of T cell receptor beta chains from one sample in a study of cytomegalovirus exposure and HLA in healthy donors. Measured with immunoSEQ multiplex PCR; TCRdb has only the in-frame clones, and not every one. Of about 160,000 clones listed, approximately 96% were seen once; the top ten hold 0.89%. What was sequenced was PBMCs. The receptors here all came from a woman aged 18 to 35 in good health and CMV-seronegative. The CDR3 runs from the conserved cysteine through the conserved F or W. Each record gives: clone size, D gene, J gene, V gene, CDR3 DNA, CDR3 protein. D genes are given only for firm matches. Clone size, where shown, is once, few, many, or a class for clones that have expanded.

NA	NA	TRBJ1-5	TRBV5-8	TGTGCCAGTCGGGCGGGAATCGGGGATCAGCCCCAGCATTTT	CASRAGIGDQPQHF
NA	NA	TRBJ2-1	TRBV6-5	TGTGCCAGCAGTGGTCCAACTAGCTCCATTAATGAGCAGTTCTTC	CASSGPTSSINEQFF
once	NA	TRBJ1-5	TRBV15	TGTGCCACCAGCGAGTCTGGGGGGGTTGGACCATGGGATAGCAATCAGCCCCAGCATTTT	CATSESGGVGPWDSNQPQHF
NA	NA	TRBJ2-1	TRBV7-2	TGTGCCAGCAGCTTCGGGTCTAGCAATGAGCAGTTCTTC	CASSFGSSNEQFF
NA	TRBD2	TRBJ2-1	TRBV4-3	TGCGCCAGCAGCCGAAGTTACTGGACTAGCGGGGGGGCCTCCTACAATGAGCAGTTCTTC	CASSRSYWTSGGASYNEQFF
NA	NA	TRBJ2-7	TRBV6-5	TGTGCCAGCAGCCTCCAGGGCTCCTACGAGCAGTACTTC	CASSLQGSYEQYF
NA	TRBD1	TRBJ2-2	TRBV27	TGTGCCAGCAGACTAACTCCGGGACAGGGGAACACCGGGGAGCTGTTTTTT	CASRLTPGQGNTGELFF
NA	NA	TRBJ1-1	TRBV7-2	TGTGCCAGCAGACTTGCGGTCGGGAACACTGAAGCTTTCTTT	CASRLAVGNTEAFF
NA	TRBD1	TRBJ2-1	TRBV12-5	TGTGCTAGCACCCCCCCCGGGACAGGGAACAATGAGCAGTTCTTC	CASTPPGTGNNEQFF
NA	TRBD1	TRBJ2-3	TRBV5-1	TGCGCCAGCAGAGCCGGACAGGGGACAGATACGCAGTATTTT	CASRAGQGTDTQYF
NA	TRBD1	TRBJ2-7	TRBV11-2	TGTGCCAGCAGCGTGCCGGGACAGGGTGACTACGAGCAGTACTTC	CASSVPGQGDYEQYF
NA	NA	TRBJ1-6	TRBV11-2	TGTGCCAGCAGCCCGCGCGGGGGGACTAATTCACCCCTCCACTTT	CASSPRGGTNSPLHF
NA	NA	TRBJ2-5	TRBV9	TGTGCCAGCAGCCAAAGCGGCACTAGCACAGAGACCCAGTACTTC	CASSQSGTSTETQYF